The next 20 T cell receptor beta chains were all read from a single sample in a study of blood T cell repertoires in COVID-19. This table comes from immunoSEQ multiplex PCR, and its TCRdb copy is limited to in-frame clones, with some not included. The sample includes about 160,000 clones, 80% to 90% of them seen just once. The sample comprised peripheral blood. The receptors stem from a man between 18 and 29 years old with COVID-19, enrolled during active disease.

The rearrangement joins TRBV4-1 to TRBJ2-7, with 8 bases aligning to TRBD1. CDR3 length equals 14 residues. Germline assignment: CDR1 MGHRA and CDR2 YSYEKL. V dropped 1 base and J dropped 3; count of bases not matched to a gene: 2. The CDR3 sequence is CASSQGQGYYEQYF. The DNA for the CDR3 is TGCGCCAGCAGCCAAGGACAGGGGTACTACGAGCAGTACTTC.

The chain uses TRBV25-1 and TRBJ2-7; the match to TRBD2 covers 8 bases. Per the germline V gene, CDR1 is MGHDK and CDR2 is SYGVNS. The length of the CDR3 is 14 residues. V was pared by 4 bases and J by 2 bases, with 4 bases of the junction left unmatched. For the CDR3, the DNA is TGTGCCAGCAGTGGACGGGGGGGGACCTACGAGCAGTACTTC. It is translated as CASSGRGGTYEQYF.

The chain recombines TRBV24-1 with TRBJ2-3; D is perhaps TRBD2 (5 bases). V dropped 0 bases and J dropped 6 bases, with 12 bases sitting between them. The CDR3 length is 15 residues. CDR1 and CDR2 (germline): KGHDR, SFDVKD. Here the CDR3 reads CATSDLRRSGDTQYF. CDR3 DNA sequence: TGTGCCACCAGTGATTTGAGGCGGTCGGGGGATACGCAGTATTTT.

J is TRBJ2-1 and V is TRBV3-1 (or the pseudogene TRBV3-2); 9 bases fit TRBD2. This CDR3 spans 17 amino acids. Trimming took 0 bases from V and 2 from J; bases not matched to a gene: 5. Germline CDR1 and CDR2: LGHDT and YNNKEL (reference sequence). The CDR3 is CASSQESLAGPYNEQFF. In DNA form, the CDR3 reads TGTGCCAGCAGCCAAGAGTCCCTAGCGGGACCCTACAATGAGCAGTTCTTC.

The rearrangement joins TRBV30 to TRBJ1-5, with 7 positions matching TRBD1. J gave up 6 bases and V 1 base, and 6 bases lay outside the gene matches. Germline loops: CDR1 GTSNPN, CDR2 SVGIG (reference sequence). This CDR3 contains 14 residues. CDR3 bases: TGTGCCTGGAGTGAGGACAGGTTGAGTCAGCCCCAGCATTTT. It specifies CAWSEDRLSQPQHF.

The V and J genes are TRBV9 and TRBJ2-1; TRBD2 matches 14 bases. V trimming: 0 bases; J trimming: 7 bases; junction bases outside the gene matches: 9. This CDR3 is built from 18 residues. Looked up from germline, CDR1 is SGDLS and CDR2 is YYNGEE. The CDR3 region is CASSVDLRLAGGPNEQFF. Written as DNA, the CDR3 is TGTGCCAGCAGCGTAGACCTCCGACTAGCGGGAGGGCCTAATGAGCAGTTCTTC.

The chain is built from TRBV2 and TRBJ2-4; 7 nucleotides line up with TRBD2. In germline, CDR1 is SNHLY, CDR2 FYNNEI. CDR3 length: 14 residues. Trimming took 7 bases from V and 6 from J; bases not matched to a gene: 9. CDR3 sequence reads: CASKRGLAVNIQYF. The CDR3 DNA reads TGTGCCAGCAAGCGCGGCCTAGCGGTAAACATTCAGTACTTC.

The J gene is TRBJ2-2, the V gene TRBV7-8, with 8 bases identical to TRBD2. The CDR3 covers 15 residues. Per germline, CDR1 SGHVS and CDR2 FQNEAQ. J was trimmed by 3 bases and V by 5 bases; bases with no gene match: 5. CDR3 protein: CASSPGTRDTGELFF. CDR3 bases: TGTGCCAGCAGCCCCGGGACTAGGGACACCGGGGAGCTGTTTTTT.

The V and J genes are TRBV5-4 and TRBJ1-1, with D possibly TRBD1 on 5 matching bases. Germline values: CDR1 SGHNT, CDR2 YYREEE (reference sequence). The CDR3 contains 13 residues. The V end was cut by 3 bases, the J end by 8 bases, with 14 bases between. The CDR3 DNA sequence: TGTGCCAGCAGCTCTAATCCAGGGATAGAAGCTTTCTTT. This encodes CASSSNPGIEAFF. The entire variable domain, with the rest obtained from reference TRBV5-4 and TRBJ1-1, is as follows: ETGVTQSPTHLIKTRGQQVTLRCSSQSGHNTVSWYQQALGQGPQFIFQYYREEENGRGNFPPRFSGLQFPNYSSELNVNALELDDSALYLCASSSNPGIEAFFGQGTRLTVV.

V and J are TRBV2 and TRBJ1-2; 8 bases are a match to TRBD1. V lost 6 bases and J lost 7; bases outside the gene matches: 4. This CDR3 contains 12 residues. Germline lookup yields CDR1 SNHLY and CDR2 FYNNEI. The CDR3 sequence: CASRRTGSGYTF. The CDR3 DNA follows: TGTGCCAGCAGGCGGACAGGGTCTGGCTACACCTTC.

The V call is TRBV7-9, the J call TRBJ2-2; tentative D call: TRBD1 (6 bases). The germline CDR1 and CDR2 sequences are SEHNR and FQNEAQ (reference sequence). V lost 7 bases, J lost 0 bases, and 15 bases lay in between. The CDR3 covers 16 residues. CDR3 residues: CASIWDTNANTGELFF. The CDR3 DNA is TGTGCCAGCATTTGGGACACGAACGCGAACACCGGGGAGCTGTTTTTT.

The sample holds one count of this clone. The CDR3 nucleotides are TGTGCCAGCAGCTTAGGGCTAGGGGGCCACAATGAGCAGTTCTTC. It codes for CASSLGLGGHNEQFF. The chain joins TRBV7-9 to TRBJ2-1, with 7 positions matching TRBD1. CDR1 SEHNR and CDR2 FQNEAQ come from the germline V gene (reference sequence). The V segment lost 1 base and the J segment 5 bases; nucleotides outside the gene matches: 5. The length of the CDR3 is 15 residues. Supplemented by reference TRBV7-9 and TRBJ2-1, the full variable domain reads DTGVSQNPRHKITKRGQNVTFRCDPISEHNRLYWYRQTLGQGPEFLTYFQNEAQLEKSRLLSDRFSAERPKGSFSTLEIQRTEQGDSAMYLCASSLGLGGHNEQFFGPGTRLTVL.

This clone appeared a single time. The V call is TRBV28, the J call TRBJ1-6; 8 nucleotides match TRBD1. CDR1 MDHEN and CDR2 SYDVKM come from the germline V gene. This CDR3 contains 15 residues. J lost 6 bases, V lost 5 bases, and 6 bases had no gene match. The CDR3 is CASSPGQGGNSPLHF. The DNA for the CDR3 is TGTGCCAGCAGTCCCGGACAGGGAGGTAATTCACCCCTCCACTTT.

The chain couples TRBV28 to TRBJ1-5; 9 bases map to TRBD1. Germline V gene lookup returns CDR1 MDHEN and CDR2 SYDVKM. The CDR3 is 15 amino acids. V dropped 5 bases and J dropped 6; count of bases not matched to a gene: 8. CDR3 residues: CASSPPGQGVQPQHF. DNA for the CDR3: TGTGCCAGCAGTCCACCGGGACAGGGTGTTCAGCCCCAGCATTTT.

This clone has a single count. This chain joins TRBV27 and TRBJ2-7; 10 bases align to TRBD1. The V gene end was trimmed by 6 bases and the J gene end by 3 bases; junction bases not matched to a gene: 8. The CDR3 is 15 residues long. Per the germline V gene, CDR1 is MNHEY and CDR2 is SMNVEV (reference sequence). The CDR3 DNA reads TGTGCCAGCAGCAAACAGACAGGGGGCTTCTACGAGCAGTACTTC. Protein: CASSKQTGGFYEQYF.

The chain combines TRBV7-9 with TRBJ2-7; D gene ambiguous. CDR1 is SEHNR and CDR2 is FQNEAQ in the germline V gene (reference sequence). Trimming left V 5 bases short and J 5 bases short, with 10 bases between. This CDR3 comprises 12 residues. CDR3 loop: CASSPLTNEQYF. As DNA, the CDR3 is TGTGCCAGCAGCCCACTAACGAACGAGCAGTACTTC.

The chain uses TRBV4-2 and TRBJ2-5; TRBD1 agrees at 8 bases. The CDR3 extends over 14 amino acids. V gave up 5 bases and J gave up 3 bases; unmatched junction bases: 5. Germline V lookup: CDR1 LGHNA, CDR2 YNFKEQ. The DNA of the CDR3 is TGTGCCAGCAGCGCCCCACAGGGGGAAGAGACCCAGTACTTC. It translates to CASSAPQGEETQYF.

The chain has TRBV5-1 and TRBJ2-3, with a weak D call TRBD2 (6 bases). Germline CDR1 and CDR2: SGHRS and YFSETQ. Trimming shortened V by 4 bases and J by 0 bases, and 12 bases separated the two germline ends. This CDR3 has 15 residues. The CDR3 protein is CASSPGTSSTDTQYF. CDR3 nucleotide sequence: TGCGCCAGCAGCCCCGGGACTTCGAGCACAGATACGCAGTATTTT.

V gene TRBV25-1 combines with J gene TRBJ2-1; no reliable D call. The CDR3 covers 10 residues. V was cut by 7 bases and J by 8 bases, with 6 bases left in between. CDR1 and CDR2 (germline): MGHDK, SYGVNS. CDR3 region: CASKHYEQFF. The CDR3 nucleotides read TGTGCCAGCAAGCATTATGAGCAGTTCTTC.

This clone was observed a handful of times. The chain couples TRBV19 to TRBJ1-1, with a possible D match to TRBD1 (6 bases). The V end was cut by 0 bases, the J end by 10 bases, with 18 bases between. CDR1 and CDR2 (germline): LNHDA, SQIVND (reference sequence). CDR3 length: 15 amino acids. CDR3 nucleotide sequence: TGTGCCAGTAGTATAGACCGGGACAAGCCTGCTTCAGCTTTCTTT. It specifies CASSIDRDKPASAFF. Complete variable domain (other parts from reference TRBV19 and TRBJ1-1): DGGITQSPKYLFRKEGQNVTLSCEQNLNHDAMYWYRQDPGQGLRLIYYSQIVNDFQKGDIAEGYSVSREKKESFPLTVTSAQKNPTAFYLCASSIDRDKPASAFFGQGTRLTVV.